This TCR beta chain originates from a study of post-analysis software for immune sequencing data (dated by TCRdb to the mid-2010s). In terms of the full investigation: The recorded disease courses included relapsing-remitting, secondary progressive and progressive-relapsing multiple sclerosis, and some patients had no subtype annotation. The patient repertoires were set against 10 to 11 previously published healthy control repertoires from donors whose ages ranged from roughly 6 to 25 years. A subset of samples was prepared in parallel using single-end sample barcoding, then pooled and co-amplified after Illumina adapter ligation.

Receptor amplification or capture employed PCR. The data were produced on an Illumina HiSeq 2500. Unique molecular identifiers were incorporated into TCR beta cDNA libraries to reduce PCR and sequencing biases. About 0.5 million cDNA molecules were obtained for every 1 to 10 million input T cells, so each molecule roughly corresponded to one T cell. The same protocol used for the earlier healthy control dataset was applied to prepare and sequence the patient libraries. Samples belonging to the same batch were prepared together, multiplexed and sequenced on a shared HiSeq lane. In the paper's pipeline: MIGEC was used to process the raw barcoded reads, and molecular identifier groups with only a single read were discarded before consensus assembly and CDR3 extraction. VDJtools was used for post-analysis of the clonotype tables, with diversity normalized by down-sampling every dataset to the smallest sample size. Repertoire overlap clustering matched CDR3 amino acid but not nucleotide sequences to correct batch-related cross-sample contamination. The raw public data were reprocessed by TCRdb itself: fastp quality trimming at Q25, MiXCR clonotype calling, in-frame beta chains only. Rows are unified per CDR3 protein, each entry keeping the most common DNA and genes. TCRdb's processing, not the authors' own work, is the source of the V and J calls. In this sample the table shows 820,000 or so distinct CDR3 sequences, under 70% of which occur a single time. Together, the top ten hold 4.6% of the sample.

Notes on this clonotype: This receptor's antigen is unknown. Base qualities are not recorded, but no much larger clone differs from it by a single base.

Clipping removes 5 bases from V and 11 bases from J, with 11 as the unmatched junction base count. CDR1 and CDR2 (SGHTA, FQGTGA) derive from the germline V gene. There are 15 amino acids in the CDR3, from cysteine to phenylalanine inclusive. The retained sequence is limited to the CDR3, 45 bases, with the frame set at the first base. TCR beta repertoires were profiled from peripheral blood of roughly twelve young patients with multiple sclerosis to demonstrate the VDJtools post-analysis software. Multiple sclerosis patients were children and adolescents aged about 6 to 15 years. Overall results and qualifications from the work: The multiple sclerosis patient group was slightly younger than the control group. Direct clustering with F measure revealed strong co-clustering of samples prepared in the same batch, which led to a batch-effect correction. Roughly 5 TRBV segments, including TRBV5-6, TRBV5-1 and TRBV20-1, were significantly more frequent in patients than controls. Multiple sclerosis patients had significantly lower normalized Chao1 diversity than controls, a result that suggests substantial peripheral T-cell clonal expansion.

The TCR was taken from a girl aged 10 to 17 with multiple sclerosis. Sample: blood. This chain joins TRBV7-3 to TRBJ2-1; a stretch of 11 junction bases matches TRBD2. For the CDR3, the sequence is CASSQTSGGPPKQFF. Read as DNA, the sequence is TGTGCCAGCAGCCAAACTAGCGGGGGCCCCCCCAAGCAGTTCTTC.